Included here is one T cell receptor beta chain sequence, with context. What it binds is unknown. Libraries were prepared by immunoSEQ multiplex PCR; TCRdb keeps only in-frame clonotypes and omits some of them. The sample has 110,000 or so clones, around 88% seen once. This sample was taken from a study of T cell responses to AZD1222 COVID-19 vaccine. General study points: All repertoire sampling was performed exclusively after the peak T cell response.

This CDR3 has 16 amino acids. Germline values: CDR1 SGHNT, CDR2 YENEEA. Trimming removed 1 base from V and 1 base from J, with 10 bases in between. The sample consisted of peripheral blood, taken 28 days after the second AZD1222 dose. V is TRBV11-3 and J is TRBJ2-2; D gene ambiguous. This receptor was taken from an adult who received the AZD1222 COVID-19 vaccine. The CDR3: CASSLGKVGNTGELFF. The CDR3 nucleotides are TGTGCCAGCAGCTTAGGGAAGGTGGGGAACACCGGGGAGCTGTTTTTT. Together with reference TRBV11-3 and TRBJ2-2, the CDR3 gives the full variable domain: EAGVVQSPRYKIIEKKQPVAFWCNPISGHNTLYWYLQNLGQGPELLIRYENEEAVDDSQLPKDRFSAERLKGVDSTLKIQPAELGDSAVYLCASSLGKVGNTGELFFGEGSRLTVL.